The sequence of this T cell receptor (beta chain) was determined in a study of blood T cell repertoires in COVID-19 (dated by TCRdb to about 2020). Regarding the study in general: Collaborator samples came from the United States, Italy and Spain and covered acute and convalescent phases of COVID-19. Deeply sampled blood TCRbeta repertoires from subjects exposed to, actively infected with, or recovered from COVID-19 were included in the dataset. Samples were obtained from the ongoing ImmuneRACE study (first 160 participants) and from over a thousand subjects provided by 6 global collaborators. Where HLA class I and class II types were available, the types were taken from metadata supplied by the sample provider, not from assay-based typing. The repertoires were released in a freely available public database intended as a resource for research on the immune response to SARS-CoV-2. The prospective study material was composed of cDNA or gDNA derived from T cells, B-cell-depleted T cells, or PBMCs. Sample metadata almost always included a de-identified subject ID, COVID-19 status, age in years and sex.

In the prospective study, participants were roughly 18 to 100 years old, resided in about two dozen geographic areas of the United States, and were enrolled through a virtual design. Cohort assignment in the prospective study relied on participant-reported clinical history from a screening survey and a study questionnaire. Mobile phlebotomists in the prospective study collected whole blood, serum and a nasopharyngeal or oropharyngeal swab from every participant. Participants in the prospective study had the option to provide additional blood draws and questionnaires over a roughly 2-month period. Before DNA extraction, prospective study blood samples were shipped either frozen or at room temperature. General findings and caveats noted by the study authors: Clinical and demographic metadata were provided uncurated, with the amount varying by source and participant.

The germline V end is reduced by 2 bases and the J end by 4 bases; junction bases left unmatched: 3. The germline V gene (reference sequence) supplies CDR1 MNHEY and CDR2 SMNVEV. The CDR3 sequence holds 14 residues, the cysteine and phenylalanine included. Of all the DNA, just the CDR3 is kept, 42 bases in frame from base 1. TCRbeta CDR3 regions were amplified from genomic DNA using the immunoSEQ Assay, a bias-controlled multiplex PCR. Per the original workflow: The number of nucleated cells in each sample was estimated from the amplification of reference gene primers within the assay. To quantify the absolute abundance of each unique TCRbeta CDR3 rearrangement, sequence reads were collapsed and filtered. For each sample, productive Simpson clonality was calculated as the square root of Simpson's diversity index over productive rearrangements. TCRdb took this table from immuneACCESS and kept in-frame rearrangements with V and J called. Such tables lack part of the clones; where checked against another copy, unresolved V genes explain under half of the gap, and the rest is unexplained. The V and J calls and clone size were taken over from that table, and D and trimming were inferred from the DNA. In all, the sample holds about 270,000 clones, and about 90% of those were seen once. Approximately 4% of the sample comes from the top ten.

Concerning this clone: Its antigen remains unidentified. No base-level quality is on record; no much larger clone is a single base apart.

The sequence joins TRBV27 to TRBJ2-5; 8 of the junction bases match TRBD2. This clonotype was sampled from a woman under 40 with acute COVID-19. The sequencing sample was made of PBMCs or T cells enriched from blood (not recorded which). CDR3 protein: CASSLVAGRETQYF. The nucleotides read TGTGCCAGCAGTTTAGTAGCGGGGAGAGAGACCCAGTACTTC.